This T cell receptor beta chain is drawn from a study of human T cells and chemical hapten exposure. Study-level results: There was alopecia in the donors, so their immune response may differ from that of healthy people.

About this clonotype: The antigen is unknown.

TCRdb passed the RACE reads through MiXCR, listing each CDR3 protein once. The table lists 380,000 or so distinct CDR3 sequences, around 5.5% of them singletons. V was clipped by 10 bases and J by 0 bases, with 10 bases between them. Per the germline V gene, CDR1 is MDHEN and CDR2 is SYDVKM. The CDR3 is 13 amino acids. Time point described: pre-sensitization, week 0. Noted treatment: therapeutic diphenylcyclopropenone sensitization with weekly scalp DPC. The sample in question was whole blood, obtained in connection with sensitization to the hapten diphenylcyclopropenone (DPC). This chain links TRBV28 with TRBJ1-5; a weak D match, TRBD1 (5 bases). The sequence was obtained from a woman between 18 and 29 years old with alopecia areata. Some clones in this sample may be carry-over from other donors' samples. The CDR3, as DNA: TGTGCCATCCAGGGTTATAGCAATCAGCCCCAGCATTTT. Protein sequence: CAIQGYSNQPQHF.